These T cell receptor beta chains were read from a single sample in a study of T cell responses to AZD1222 COVID-19 vaccine. Profiling relied on immunoSEQ multiplex PCR, and the TCRdb table lists in-frame clones only, not all of them. The data contain some 200,000 clones, just under 90% of them singletons. Material: peripheral blood, obtained on day 0 of AZD1222 vaccination. The receptors come from an adult in good health. CDR3s include the opening cysteine and the closing phenylalanine or tryptophan. D genes are given only for firm matches. Some rows have no size entry. The others give once, few or many, or a class for an expanded clone.

TRBJ2-5 | - | - | TRBV7-2 | TGTGCCAGCAGCTTCGACATCGGAGAGACCCAGTACTTC | CASSFDIGETQYF
TRBJ1-2 | - | - | TRBV6-5 | TGTGCCAGCAAGGGGAGTAACTATGGCTACACCTTC | CASKGSNYGYTF
TRBJ2-1 | few | TRBD2 | TRBV30 | TGTGCCTGGAGAGAAGCGGGAGGGCCCAATGAGCAGTTCTTC | CAWREAGGPNEQFF
TRBJ2-3 | - | TRBD2 | TRBV6-2/TRBV6-3 | TGTGCCAGCAGTTACTTACGAGCGGGAGAGTTTCGGGATACGCAGTATTTT | CASSYLRAGEFRDTQYF
TRBJ2-7 | - | - | TRBV2 | TGTGCCAGCAGTGAATCGGACTACGAGCAGTACTTC | CASSESDYEQYF
TRBJ1-2 | - | TRBD1 | TRBV27 | TGTGCCAGCAGTCCCAGGACAGGGGTCTACTATGGCTACACCTTC | CASSPRTGVYYGYTF
TRBJ1-6 | - | - | TRBV28 | TGTGCCAGCAGTTTTCTTAAGCAGGGGAAAATAGGGGGTTCACCCCTCCACTTT | CASSFLKQGKIGGSPLHF
TRBJ1-1 | - | - | TRBV7-2 | TGTGCCAGCAGCTTAGTTGGAGGGGAGGCTTTCTTT | CASSLVGGEAFF
TRBJ1-1 | once | - | TRBV2 | TGTGCCAGCACCGACTGGTCCCTAAACACTGAAGCTTTCTTT | CASTDWSLNTEAFF
TRBJ1-6 | once | - | TRBV7-9 | TGTGCCAGCAGCCCTCCAGGGGCAGGGTCACCCCTCCACTTT | CASSPPGAGSPLHF
TRBJ2-7 | - | - | TRBV7-7 | TGTGCTAGCAGCCCTAGAGCCGACCGGGGCGAGCAGTACTTC | CASSPRADRGEQYF
TRBJ1-4 | - | - | TRBV2 | TGTGCCAGCAGTGAAAGAAGGACAGTAGGTGAAAAACTGTTTTTT | CASSERRTVGEKLFF
TRBJ1-5 | - | - | TRBV2 | TGTGCCAGCAGCAAGACCGGCCCGGGGACGGATAGCAATCAGCCCCAGCATTTT | CASSKTGPGTDSNQPQHF
TRBJ1-1 | - | - | TRBV11-1 | TGTGCCAGCAGCCGGGACGGGAACACTGAAGCTTTCTTT | CASSRDGNTEAFF
TRBJ2-7 | - | - | TRBV6-2/TRBV6-3 | TGTGCCAGCAGCCCACGCCCCGGGGACGTCAACTACGAGCAGTACTTC | CASSPRPGDVNYEQYF
TRBJ1-2 | - | - | TRBV7-8 | TGTGCCAGCAGCTTCTCGGGGTTCAATGGCTACACCTTC | CASSFSGFNGYTF
TRBJ2-1 | - | - | TRBV30 | TGTGCCTGGACAAGGGGCTCCTACAATGAGCAGTTCTTC | CAWTRGSYNEQFF
TRBJ1-3 | - | - | TRBV30 | TGTGCCTGGAGTGTACACAGTCCGGGAAACACCATATATTTT | CAWSVHSPGNTIYF
TRBJ2-1 | - | TRBD1 | TRBV19 | TGTGCCAGTAGTATAACAGGGGCGCGAGGTGAGCAGTTCTTC | CASSITGARGEQFF
TRBJ1-2 | - | - | TRBV19 | TGTGCCAGTAGTATATCTGTTGGGGGTACTGGCTACACCTTC | CASSISVGGTGYTF
TRBJ2-2 | - | TRBD2 | TRBV6-5 | TGTGCCAGCAGTTTGGGACTAGCGGGTTTCCGGGAGCTGTTTTTT | CASSLGLAGFRELFF
TRBJ2-7 | - | TRBD1 | TRBV24-1 | TGTGCCACCAGTGATCAAACAGGGGCCCAACCCCTCAAGCAGTACTTC | CATSDQTGAQPLKQYF
TRBJ1-4 | - | - | TRBV19 | TGTGCCAGTAGTTCCCTCGGGGGAACTAATGAAAAACTGTTTTTT | CASSSLGGTNEKLFF
TRBJ1-2 | - | TRBD1 | TRBV28 | TGTGCCAGCAGTTCCGTACAGGGGGCGCTTGACTATGGCTACACCTTC | CASSSVQGALDYGYTF
TRBJ2-7 | - | - | TRBV9 | TGTGCCAGCATGGGGGAACCAGGCGAGCAGTACTTC | CASMGEPGEQYF
TRBJ1-4 | once | TRBD1 | TRBV15 | TGTGCCACCAACAGGGGTGGGGAAAAACTGTTTTTT | CATNRGGEKLFF
TRBJ1-5 | - | TRBD1 | TRBV19 | TGTGCCAGTAACGCCCCGGACAGGGGGCGAAATCAGCCCCAGCATTTT | CASNAPDRGRNQPQHF
TRBJ1-5 | - | TRBD1 | TRBV19 | TGTGCCAGTGGACAGGGTGGCAATCAGCCCCAGCATTTT | CASGQGGNQPQHF
TRBJ2-7 | once | TRBD2 | TRBV6-5 | TGTGCCAGCAGTTACTCGAGGAGCGGGACCTCAAAGTACTTC | CASSYSRSGTSKYF
TRBJ2-3 | - | - | TRBV27 | TGTGCCAGCAGTTTAACGGGACGGACAGATACGCAGTATTTT | CASSLTGRTDTQYF
TRBJ2-7 | - | TRBD2 | TRBV19 | TGTGCCAGTACAAGGGAGGGGATGCCCTACGAGCAGTACTTC | CASTREGMPYEQYF
TRBJ2-7 | - | - | TRBV28 | TGTGCCAGCAGTTTAATGACAGGACCCTACGAGCAGTACTTC | CASSLMTGPYEQYF
TRBJ1-2 | - | TRBD1 | TRBV5-1 | TGCGCCAGCAGCCCGGACAGGGCTGATGGCTACACCTTC | CASSPDRADGYTF
TRBJ1-1 | - | - | TRBV11-2 | TGTGCCAGCAGCTTCCAGGGCATGGGGGCTTTCTTT | CASSFQGMGAFF
TRBJ2-3 | few | - | TRBV28 | TGTGCCAGCAGTTCTCGTCTAGGGCTAAGCGATACGCAGTATTTT | CASSSRLGLSDTQYF
TRBJ1-2 | - | TRBD1 | TRBV6-5 | TGTGCCAGCACCCCGGGACAGGGAGGGGACTATGGCTACACCTTC | CASTPGQGGDYGYTF
TRBJ2-5 | - | - | TRBV25-1 | TGTGCCAGCAGTGTCGGGGGCGGGAAGGAGACCCAGTACTTC | CASSVGGGKETQYF